These 5 T cell receptor beta chains originate from one sample sequenced in a study of CD8+ T cells in alopecia areata. cDNA serving as the sequencing template came from extracted, reverse transcribed RNA. Assay used: immunoSEQ multiplex PCR; TCRdb lists only in-frame clones, some missing. Here the sample spans 120,000 or so clones, approximately 60% being singletons. Sequencing was carried out using CD4+ T cells sorted from blood. The source is a human donor in good health.

The chain employs TRBV30 and TRBJ2-3; 11 bases are shared with TRBD2. CDR1 is GTSNPN and CDR2 is SVGIG in the germline V gene (reference sequence). The V and J ends lost 0 bases and 3 bases, in that order; junction bases with no gene match: 2. This CDR3 has 15 amino acids. CDR3 sequence (DNA): TGTGCCTGGAGTGTATTAGCGGGGGGGACAGATACGCAGTATTTT. Amino acids: CAWSVLAGGTDTQYF. The full variable domain, rest sourced from reference TRBV30 and TRBJ2-3, is SQTIHQWPATLVQPVGSPLSLECTVEGTSNPNLYWYRQAAGRGLQLLFYSVGIGQISSEVPQNLSASRPQDRQFILSSKKLLLSDSGFYLCAWSVLAGGTDTQYFGPGTRLTVL.

V usage is TRBV6-4 and J usage is TRBJ1-2; 9 nucleotides match TRBD1. This CDR3 contains 15 residues. Germline values: CDR1 MRHNA, CDR2 SNTAGT. V was clipped by 4 bases and J by 8 bases; unmatched bases: 11. The CDR3 DNA reads as TGTGCCAGCAGTGTCGACCTTACAGGGGGCACCGGCTACACCTTC. It translates to CASSVDLTGGTGYTF.

About this clone: The sample holds other DNA sequences that translate to the same CDR3. The V and J genes are TRBV29-1 and TRBJ2-5, with D possibly called TRBD1 or TRBD2 (5 bases each). The germline V gene encodes CDR1 SQVTM and CDR2 ANQGSEA. This CDR3 is 10 amino acids long. V was pared by 6 bases and J by 3 bases, with 5 bases between. This CDR3 reads CSVGEETQYF. CDR3 nucleotides: TGCAGCGTGGGGGAAGAGACCCAGTACTTC.

The CDR3 reads CASSVEGFYGYTF. The CDR3 coding sequence is TGTGCCAGCAGCGTAGAAGGGTTCTATGGCTACACCTTC. The chain combines TRBV9 with TRBJ1-2; D is uncertain. Germline lookup yields CDR1 SGDLS and CDR2 YYNGEE. Trimming cost V 0 bases and J 4 bases, with 7 bases left between them. The CDR3 covers 13 residues.

The chain combines TRBV4-1 with TRBJ1-6; D gene unclear. The CDR3 loop spans 14 amino acids. Per germline, CDR1 MGHRA and CDR2 YSYEKL. The V gene lost 0 bases and the J gene lost 11 bases, with 11 bases spanning the gap. Here the CDR3 reads CASSQDRGLAPLHF. The DNA for the CDR3 is TGCGCCAGCAGCCAAGATCGGGGTCTAGCACCCCTCCACTTT.